This TCR beta chain was found in a study of blood T cell repertoires in COVID-19. The overall study: Collection of acute and convalescent COVID-19 samples took place in the United States, Italy and Spain. PBMCs, B-cell-depleted T cells, or T cells provided the cDNA or gDNA that made up the material.

CDR1 is SGHAT, CDR2 FQNNGV, per germline. The CDR3 consists of 17 residues. V trimming: 4 bases; J trimming: 2 bases; junction bases outside the gene matches: 12. Methods used by the authors: Quantification of nucleated cells was approximated via reference gene primer amplification. Sequencing was performed with immunoSEQ multiplex PCR; in TCRdb, only in-frame clones are kept and a portion is missing. Clonal size and the V and J genes are those of that table, whereas D and trimming came from the DNA. The sample has about 56,000 clones, around 84% seen once. This sequence was found in a woman aged 80 or over with acute or convalescent COVID-19. The sample was peripheral blood. The chain recombines TRBV11-2 with TRBJ2-5, with 8 bases lining up with TRBD2. CDR3 nucleotides: TGTGCCAGCAGCTCCAATCTGATAGCGGGGCTTCAAGAGACCCAGTACTTC. It codes for CASSSNLIAGLQETQYF.